The 20 T cell receptor beta chains reported below all come from one sample, sequenced in a study of blood T cells in healthy people across ages. Next came a second PCR, run for about 7 to 12 cycles, which used a sample-barcoded 5' primer along with a J-beta primer mix. TCRdb independently ran MiXCR on the 5' RACE reads; one entry per CDR3 protein. The sample shows 550,000 to 600,000 distinct CDR3 sequences, about 45% of them seen only once. Sequenced: blood. The receptors come from an elderly man in good health.

This clonotype was recorded only once. The V call is TRBV6-2 or TRBV6-3, the J call TRBJ2-5, with unresolved D. The CDR3 loop spans 13 amino acids. V lost 2 bases and J 4 bases, leaving 8 bases between the germline ends. CDR1 and CDR2 (germline): MNHEY, SVGEGT. This CDR3 reads CASSYGPVETQYF. CDR3 bases: TGTGCCAGCAGTTACGGGCCGGTAGAGACCCAGTACTTC.

This clonotype was detected only a few times. The rearrangement uses TRBV4-2 and TRBJ2-7; 9 bases fit TRBD2. Judging by the DNA end, TRBJ2-5 fits better; the J call may be wrong. The CDR3 contains 17 residues. Germline CDR1 and CDR2: LGHNA and YNFKEQ. The CDR3 loop is CASSQDGASGMQETQYF. As DNA, the CDR3 is TGTGCCAGCAGCCAAGATGGTGCTAGCGGGATGCAAGAGACCCAGTACTTC.

The chain recombines TRBV20-1 with TRBJ2-5, with 7 bases identical to TRBD2. V was pared by 1 base and J by 2 bases, with 10 bases of the junction left unmatched. The CDR3 totals 16 residues. Looked up from germline, CDR1 is DFQATT and CDR2 is SNEGSKA (reference sequence). This CDR3 reads CSARGLRGGGQETQYF. For the CDR3, the DNA is TGCAGTGCTAGAGGCCTCCGGGGCGGGGGTCAAGAGACCCAGTACTTC.

The rearrangement joins TRBV6-2 or TRBV6-3 to TRBJ2-7; a weak D match, TRBD2 (6 bases). The J call may be incorrect, as the DNA end agrees better with TRBJ2-4. The CDR3 is 14 amino acids. From germline, CDR1 is MNHEY and CDR2 SVGEGT. DNA of the CDR3: TGTGCCAGCAGCCCTATGGGACTCAGTAACATTCAGTACTTC. Protein product: CASSPMGLSNIQYF.

The CDR3 DNA reads as TGCAGTGCTAGAGATCCGGCGACGACTTCGAAGAACACTGAAGCTTTCTTT. Protein product: CSARDPATTSKNTEAFF. V usage is TRBV20-1 and J usage is TRBJ1-1; unclear D gene. The V end was cut by 0 bases, the J end by 1 base, with 18 bases between. The CDR3 is 17 residues long. Per germline, CDR1 DFQATT and CDR2 SNEGSKA (reference sequence).

The rearrangement uses TRBV20-1 and TRBJ2-1; 13 positions match TRBD2. The CDR3 has 13 residues. Germline CDR1 is DFQATT and CDR2 is SNEGSKA (reference sequence). J was trimmed by 10 bases and V by 3 bases; bases with no gene match: 3. For the CDR3, the DNA is TGCAGTGCTAGGGGGACTAGCGGGAAGGAGCAGTTCTTC. Amino acids: CSARGTSGKEQFF.

The chain joins TRBV6-5 to TRBJ1-2; D call uncertain. Trimming took off 6 bases at V and 5 bases at J, with 16 bases between the two ends. Germline V gene data show CDR1 as MNHEY and CDR2 as SVGAGI. This CDR3 spans 14 amino acids. CDR3 protein: CASRLRGLGYGYTF. The CDR3, as DNA: TGTGCCAGCAGGCTACGTGGGCTTGGGTATGGCTACACCTTC.

This chain links TRBV20-1 with TRBJ2-1; 13 nucleotides agree with TRBD2. Germline CDR1 reads DFQATT; CDR2 reads SNEGSKA (reference sequence). CDR3 length: 16 amino acids. Germline trimming cut 0 bases from V and 9 bases from J; bases unmatched to any gene: 8. DNA of the CDR3: TGCAGTGCTAGAGACCCCGGGACTAGCGGGAACTTTGAGCAGTTCTTC. It codes for CSARDPGTSGNFEQFF.

Remarks on this clonotype: A much larger clone sits a single nucleotide away, making a read error possible. The J gene is TRBJ2-3, the V gene TRBV6-5; TRBD1 might be the D (5 bases). Germline assignment: CDR1 MNHEY and CDR2 SVGAGI. The CDR3 extends over 13 amino acids. CDR3 in amino acids: CTSSDAGTDTQYF. The CDR3 DNA reads TGTACCAGCAGTGACGCAGGGACAGATACGCAGTATTTT.

This chain links TRBV3-1 with TRBJ2-7, with TRBD1 as a possible D gene (5 bases). The CDR3 extends over 15 amino acids. Between the trimmed V and J ends, which lost 0 bases and 1 base, there was a span of 10 bases. CDR1 is LGHDT and CDR2 is YNNKEL in the germline V gene (reference sequence). The DNA of the CDR3 is TGTGCCAGCAGCCAAGACAGGGTATCGTCCTACGAGCAGTACTTC. Residues: CASSQDRVSSYEQYF.

This clonotype has only a few counts. V and J are TRBV18 and TRBJ2-7, with a tentative D call TRBD1 (5 bases). CDR1 and CDR2 from the germline V gene are KGHSH and LQKENI. This CDR3 contains 11 residues. Trimming removed 6 bases at V and 7 bases at J, with 10 bases between. CDR3 residues: CASSPGWEQYF. CDR3 DNA: TGTGCCAGCTCCCCAGGGTGGGAGCAGTACTTC.

In its sample, this clonotype was seen a few times. This chain connects TRBV9 to TRBJ2-7, with D hard to call. The CDR3 runs 12 residues. V dropped 3 bases and J dropped 6 bases, with 10 bases sitting between them. CDR1 SGDLS and CDR2 YYNGEE come from the germline V gene. The CDR3: CASSADLGEQYF. The CDR3 DNA reads TGTGCCAGCAGCGCGGACCTGGGCGAGCAGTACTTC. Supplemented by reference TRBV9 and TRBJ2-7, the full variable domain reads DSGVTQTPKHLITATGQRVTLRCSPRSGDLSVYWYQQSLDQGLQFLIQYYNGEERAKGNILERFSAQQFPDLHSELNLSSLELGDSALYFCASSADLGEQYFGPGTRLTVT.

CDR3 amino acids: CAAGSGATNEKLFF. The CDR3 region has the DNA TGTGCCGCCGGATCTGGGGCTACTAATGAAAAACTGTTTTTT. The chain combines TRBV28 with TRBJ1-4; perhaps TRBD1 as D (5 bases). The CDR3 runs 14 residues. Per the germline V gene, CDR1 is MDHEN and CDR2 is SYDVKM. V lost 11 bases to trimming and J lost 2 bases, with 15 bases between them.

This clonotype was observed at least ten times. CDR3 loop: CASSYSNRGTDTQYF. The CDR3 DNA follows: TGTGCCAGCAGTTACTCGAACCGAGGCACAGATACGCAGTATTTT. The genes are TRBV6-5 and TRBJ2-3, with no clear D. V lost 0 bases and J 1 base, leaving 8 bases between the germline ends. From germline, CDR1 is MNHEY and CDR2 SVGAGI. The CDR3 covers 15 residues.

The chain has TRBV10-3 and TRBJ2-1, with D unclear. CDR1 and CDR2 (germline): ENHRY, SYGVKD. The CDR3 consists of 15 residues. Trimming removed 1 base at V and 6 bases at J, with 13 bases between. CDR3 in DNA: TGTGCCATCAGTGAGTTGGGCTCATCAGGCAATGAGCAGTTCTTC. Translating gives CAISELGSSGNEQFF.

This clonotype was counted between two and nine times. V is TRBV18 and J is TRBJ2-3; 7 bases match TRBD1. This CDR3 is 14 amino acids long. Germline values: CDR1 KGHSH, CDR2 LQKENI. The ends lost 4 bases at V and 4 bases at J; junction bases unmatched: 5. CDR3 sequence reads: CASSRDREADTQYF. CDR3 DNA sequence: TGTGCCAGCTCACGAGACAGGGAAGCAGATACGCAGTATTTT.

This chain links TRBV7-9 with TRBJ1-4, with no clear D. The germline V gene has CDR1 SEHNR and CDR2 FQNEAQ (reference sequence). The CDR3 sequence is 14 residues long. Trimming removed 5 bases at V and 5 bases at J, with 12 bases between. The chain's CDR3 is CASSDDGLNEKLFF. CDR3 coding DNA: TGTGCCAGCAGCGACGACGGCCTGAATGAAAAACTGTTTTTT.

V usage is TRBV10-3 and J usage is TRBJ2-1; 8 bases map to TRBD1. The CDR3 runs 15 residues. Trimming removed 2 bases from V and 7 bases from J; junction bases left unmatched: 7. From germline, CDR1 is ENHRY and CDR2 SYGVKD. The CDR3 spells CAISERTGSENEQFF. CDR3 nucleotide sequence: TGTGCCATCAGTGAGAGGACAGGGTCTGAAAATGAGCAGTTCTTC.

The V gene is TRBV5-4, the J gene TRBJ2-7; D is unresolved. The DNA end is a closer match to TRBJ2-5, so the J assignment may be wrong. Germline V CDR1 and CDR2: SGHNT, YYREEE (reference sequence). The CDR3 extends over 12 amino acids. The CDR3: CASSLFPGTQYF. CDR3 nucleotide sequence: TGTGCCAGCAGCTTGTTCCCTGGGACCCAGTACTTC.

The chain joins TRBV25-1 to TRBJ2-7; D ambiguous. The CDR3 totals 11 residues. The germline V gene has CDR1 MGHDK and CDR2 SYGVNS. The germline V and J ends were trimmed by 10 bases and 3 bases, with 10 bases remaining between them. CDR3 bases: TGTGCCACACAGCTGCTCTACGAGCAGTACTTC. Its protein is CATQLLYEQYF.